Described below is a single T cell receptor beta chain sequence and its context. Its antigen remains unidentified. This entry belongs to a study of post-analysis software for immune sequencing data. On the study more broadly: Included courses were relapsing-remitting and secondary progressive multiple sclerosis; progressive-relapsing multiple sclerosis was also included. Study findings and constraints: In patients, TRBV5-6, TRBV5-1 and TRBV20-1 belonged to roughly five TRBV segments found more frequently than in controls. Among multiple sclerosis patients, normalized Chao1 diversity was significantly below that of controls. With F measure, samples from one preparation batch clustered together strongly.

Researchers reported that TCR beta cDNA libraries carried unique molecular identifiers. Each batch of roughly 1 to 11 million T cells produced roughly 450,000 cDNA molecules. TCRdb fed the PCR reads into MiXCR, producing one record per CDR3 protein. The sample lists 750,000 to 950,000 distinct CDR3 sequences, more than 45% seen once, with just under 5% in the top ten. The germline V gene has CDR1 MNHNY and CDR2 SVGAGI (reference sequence). The CDR3 consists of 13 residues. The clonotype was recovered from a girl aged 5-17 years with multiple sclerosis. The genes are TRBV6-6 and TRBJ2-2; TRBD1 matches 7 bases. Sequenced input: blood. CDR3 DNA: TGTTCTACGGGACAGTCGAACACCGGGGAGCTGTTTTTT. As protein: CSTGQSNTGELFF.